This record covers a single TCR beta chain. One junction end does not reproduce the germline sequence, and a read error may be involved. The record originates from a study of blood T cell repertoires in COVID-19. Repertoires were generated with immunoSEQ multiplex PCR, while TCRdb's copy carries only in-frame clones and drops some. The data show roughly 43,000 clones, roughly 90% seen once. The sample was peripheral blood. This TCR was recovered from a man between 60 and 75 years old with active COVID-19.

The CDR3 protein is CASSLDYAGAHTQYF. CDR3 nucleotide sequence: TGTGCCAGCAGCCTAGACTATGCGGGAGCGCATACGCAGTATTTT. The gene calls are TRBV11-2 and TRBJ2-3; 7 nucleotides match TRBD2. The CDR3 loop spans 15 amino acids. Germline values: CDR1 SGHAT, CDR2 FQNNGV.